These 10 T cell receptor beta chains were all obtained from the same sample, sequenced in a study of T cells in Graves' hyperthyroidism and ophthalmopathy. Amplification of TCR beta CDR3 regions was performed using RNA transcripts as template. The HTBI primer set drove a first-round RT-PCR of the TCR CDR3. TCRdb redid the calling of the multiplex PCR reads with MiXCR, one entry per CDR3 protein. The table has 550,000 to 700,000 distinct CDR3 sequences, approximately 44% seen once. The sequencing sample was made of peripheral blood or thyroid tissue (not recorded which). The receptors shown here come from an adult woman with Graves' disease, either hyperthyroidism or ophthalmopathy (not recorded which).

This clonotype was seen ten or more times. This chain joins TRBV7-8 and TRBJ2-7, with a possible D match to TRBD2 (6 bases). V dropped 8 bases and J dropped 5 bases, with 13 bases sitting between them. The CDR3 contains 12 residues. The germline CDR1 and CDR2 sequences are SGHVS and FQNEAQ. The CDR3 reads CASWGVEDEQYF. Written as DNA, the CDR3 is TGTGCCAGCTGGGGGGTAGAAGACGAGCAGTACTTC.

The V gene is TRBV6-1, the J gene TRBJ1-3, with D possibly TRBD1 on 6 matching bases. Trimming shortened V by 3 bases and J by 3 bases, and 9 bases separated the two germline ends. Per the germline V gene, CDR1 is MNHNS and CDR2 is SASEGT. This CDR3 is built from 14 residues. CDR3 loop: CASSEQGNGNTIYF. Written as DNA, the CDR3 is TGTGCCAGCAGTGAGCAGGGGAATGGAAACACCATATATTTT.

The chain recombines TRBV12-3 or TRBV12-4 with TRBJ2-7; D not resolved. The CDR3 is 13 amino acids. The germline V and J ends were trimmed by 3 bases and 3 bases, with 9 bases remaining between them. The CDR3 DNA follows: TGTGCCAGCAGTTTCGATGGCGGCTACGAGCAGTACTTC. Its translation: CASSFDGGYEQYF.

Notes on this clonotype: Just one base apart from a much larger clone, this may be a read error. This sequence joins TRBV2 and TRBJ2-7; 9 nucleotides align to TRBD2. V gave up 5 bases and J gave up 4 bases; unmatched junction bases: 6. The CDR3 has 14 amino acids. In germline, CDR1 is SNHLY, CDR2 FYNNEI. The CDR3 spells CASSSGRHSYEQYF. The CDR3 DNA reads TGTGCCAGCAGTAGCGGGAGGCACTCATACGAGCAGTACTTC.

This clonotype was seen ten or more times. The chain recombines TRBV28 with TRBJ1-2; D is unclear. The CDR3 totals 11 residues. Trimming took off 5 bases at V and 10 bases at J, with 11 bases between the two ends. Germline V CDR1 and CDR2: MDHEN, SYDVKM. CDR3 bases: TGTGCCAGCAGTATCGGGCCTCCCTACACCTTC. It translates to CASSIGPPYTF.

This clonotype was recorded many times. This chain links TRBV7-2 with TRBJ2-3; the D is unclear. V was shortened by 5 bases and J by 2 bases, with 5 bases between the two germline ends. This CDR3 is 12 amino acids long. Germline lookup yields CDR1 SGHTA and CDR2 FQGNSA. CDR3 protein: CASSPDTDTQYF. The CDR3 coding sequence is TGTGCCAGCAGCCCCGACACAGATACGCAGTATTTT. Complete variable domain (other parts from reference TRBV7-2 and TRBJ2-3): GAGVSQSPSNKVTEKGKDVELRCDPISGHTALYWYRQSLGQGLEFLIYFQGNSAPDKSGLPSDRFSAERTGGSVSTLTIQRTQQEDSAVYLCASSPDTDTQYFGPGTRLTVL.

The sample holds many counts of this clonotype. The chain carries TRBV9 and TRBJ1-4; D call uncertain. The V end lost 0 bases, the J end lost 1 base, and 7 bases lay between the germline ends. Germline V gives CDR1 SGDLS, CDR2 YYNGEE. This CDR3 has 15 residues. The CDR3 nucleotides are TGTGCCAGCAGCGTAGCTCTGGGAACTAATGAAAAACTGTTTTTT. This gives the protein CASSVALGTNEKLFF.

This clonotype was seen a few times. The CDR3 region has the DNA TGTGCCAGCTCACCATCGGTCTACTATGGCTACACCTTC. Its protein product is CASSPSVYYGYTF. This chain joins TRBV18 and TRBJ1-2; D unclear. CDR1 is KGHSH and CDR2 is LQKENI in the germline V gene. This CDR3 has 13 residues. The V end was cut by 2 bases, the J end by 3 bases, with 7 bases between.

V gene TRBV13 combines with J gene TRBJ1-6; TRBD1 aligns across 8 bases. CDR1 is PRHDT, CDR2 FYEKMQ, per germline (reference sequence). The J segment lost 7 bases and the V segment lost 5 bases, leaving 10 bases of the junction unmatched. CDR3 length: 16 residues. CDR3 protein: CASSVDGQGFNSPLHF. CDR3 in DNA: TGTGCCAGCAGCGTTGACGGACAGGGATTCAATTCACCCCTCCACTTT.

Of note for this clonotype: The junction shows a germline mismatch at one end, possibly a read error. CDR3 sequence (DNA): TGTGCCAGCAGTCCGAGTGGGGAGGCAAGGAACTCCTACGAGCAGTACTTC. It encodes CASSPSGEARNSYEQYF. The chain joins TRBV10-3 to TRBJ2-7, with D possibly being TRBD2 (6 bases). Germline V lookup: CDR1 ENHRY, CDR2 SYGVKD. The CDR3 is 17 residues long.